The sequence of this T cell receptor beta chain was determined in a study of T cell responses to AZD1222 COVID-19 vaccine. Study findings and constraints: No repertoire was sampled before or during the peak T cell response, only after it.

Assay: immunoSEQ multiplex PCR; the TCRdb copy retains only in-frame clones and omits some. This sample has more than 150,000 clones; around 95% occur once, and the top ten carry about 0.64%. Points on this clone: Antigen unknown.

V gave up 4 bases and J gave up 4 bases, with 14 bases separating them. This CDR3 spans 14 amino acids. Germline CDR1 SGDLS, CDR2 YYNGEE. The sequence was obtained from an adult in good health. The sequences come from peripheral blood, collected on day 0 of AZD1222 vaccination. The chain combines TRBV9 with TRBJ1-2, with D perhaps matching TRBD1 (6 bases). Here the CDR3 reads CASSPRTAPYGYTF. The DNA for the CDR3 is TGTGCCAGCAGCCCCCGGACAGCTCCCTATGGCTACACCTTC.